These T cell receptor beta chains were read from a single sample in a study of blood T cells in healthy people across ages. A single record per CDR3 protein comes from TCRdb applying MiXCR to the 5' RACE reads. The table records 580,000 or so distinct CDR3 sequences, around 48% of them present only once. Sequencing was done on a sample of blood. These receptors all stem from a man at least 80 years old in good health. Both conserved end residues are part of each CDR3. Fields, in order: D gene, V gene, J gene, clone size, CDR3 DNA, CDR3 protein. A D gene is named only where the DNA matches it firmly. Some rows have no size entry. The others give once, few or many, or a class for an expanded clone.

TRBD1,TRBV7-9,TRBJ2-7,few,TGTGCCAGCAGCTGGGACAGGGGTGCCTACGAGCAGTACTTC,CASSWDRGAYEQYF
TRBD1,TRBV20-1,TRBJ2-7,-,TGCAGTGCTAGAGCGACAGGGTCGTCCTACGAGCAGTACTTC,CSARATGSSYEQYF
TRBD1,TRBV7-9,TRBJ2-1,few,TGTGCCAGCAGCTGGTCCCGGGACAGGGGGTCCTCCTACAATGAGCAGTTCTTC,CASSWSRDRGSSYNEQFF
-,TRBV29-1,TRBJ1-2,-,TGCAGCGTTGAAGGCCCCGACCAACAGGGTCGATATGGCTACACCTTC,CSVEGPDQQGRYGYTF
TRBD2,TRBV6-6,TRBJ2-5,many,TGTGCCAGCAACGAGCGGGGGCCACAAGAGACCCAGTACTTC,CASNERGPQETQYF
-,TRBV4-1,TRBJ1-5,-,TGCGCCAGTAGCCAAATGATAGTTCAGCCCCAGCATTTT,CASSQMIVQPQHF
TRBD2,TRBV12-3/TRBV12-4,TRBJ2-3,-,TGTGCCAGCAGTTGGAGCGGGGAGTCAGATACGCAGTATTTT,CASSWSGESDTQYF
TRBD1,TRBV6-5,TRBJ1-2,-,TGTGCCAGCAGAAGAGGACAGGACACAATCTATGGCTACACCTTC,CASRRGQDTIYGYTF
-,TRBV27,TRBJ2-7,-,TGTGCCAGCAGCCGATACGGTCCCCACGAGCAGAACTTC,CASSRYGPHEQNF
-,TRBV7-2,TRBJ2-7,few,TGTGCCAGCAGCACCCCCCCGGTCGGGGTCGGCGAGCAGTACTTC,CASSTPPVGVGEQYF
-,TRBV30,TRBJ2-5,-,TGTGCCTGGAGTGTCCTCAGGGTTGAGACCCAGTACTTC,CAWSVLRVETQYF
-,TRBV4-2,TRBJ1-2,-,TGTGCCAGCAGCACCGACCAGGACCCTAGATACAACTATGGCTACACCTTC,CASSTDQDPRYNYGYTF
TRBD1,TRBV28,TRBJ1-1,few,TGTGCCAGCAGCCGGGACAGGCCGAACACTGAAGCTTTCTTT,CASSRDRPNTEAFF
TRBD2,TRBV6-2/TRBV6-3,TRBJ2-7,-,TGTGCCAGCAGTTATAATCCTAGCGGGTCCGATTACGAGCAGTACTTC,CASSYNPSGSDYEQYF
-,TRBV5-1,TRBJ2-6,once,TGCGCCAGCAGCTCCGTAATAGGTGGGGCCAACGTCCTGACTTTC,CASSSVIGGANVLTF